This T cell receptor beta chain was obtained from a study of T cell changes during pregnancy in multiple sclerosis. Assay: immunoSEQ multiplex PCR; the TCRdb copy retains only in-frame clones and omits some. The sample lists roughly 100,000 clones; about nine tenths were seen once. V lost 0 bases and J lost 0, with 17 bases in between. This CDR3 is built from 18 residues. Germline V CDR1 and CDR2: LGHNT, FRNRAP. This clonotype was obtained from a female donor with multiple sclerosis, enrolled in a pregnancy study. The material sequenced was peripheral blood, taken after pregnancy. This chain joins TRBV12-5 and TRBJ1-2, with TRBD1 as a possible D gene (5 bases). Written as DNA, the CDR3 is TGTGCTAGTGGTTTGGTAGTTTGGCAGGGCGAAGCTAACTATGGCTACACCTTC. Protein sequence: CASGLVVWQGEANYGYTF.